These 22 T cell receptor beta chains were sequenced from one sample in a study of beta chain features in type 1 diabetes. Sequenced material consisted of expressed TCRB transcripts (all of the isolated RNA was reverse transcribed). Profiled with immunoSEQ multiplex PCR; TCRdb holds only in-frame clones, not every one. The table records about 900,000 clones, about a sixth of them present only once. The specimen sequenced was naive CD4+ T cells from blood. The receptors were gathered from a woman between 18 and 29 years old in good health.

For this clone: Other DNA sequences in the same sample also yield this CDR3. The chain uses TRBV11-2 and TRBJ2-1; 10 positions agree with TRBD2. The CDR3 extends over 15 amino acids. Trimming took 3 bases from V and 4 from J; bases not matched to a gene: 3. Germline CDR1 reads SGHAT; CDR2 reads FQNNGV. The CDR3 region is CASSFGLAEYNEQFF. The CDR3 DNA is TGTGCCAGCAGCTTCGGACTAGCGGAGTACAATGAGCAGTTCTTC.

The chain employs TRBV28 and TRBJ2-2; perhaps D is TRBD1 or TRBD2 (6 bases each). The germline V and J ends were trimmed by 5 bases and 6 bases, with 16 bases remaining between them. This CDR3 region has 15 residues. CDR1 is MDHEN and CDR2 is SYDVKM in the germline V gene. CDR3 DNA: TGTGCCAGCAGTACCGACAGGTGGAGGGCCGGGGAGCTGTTTTTT. Translating gives CASSTDRWRAGELFF. Supplemented by reference TRBV28 and TRBJ2-2, the full variable domain reads DVKVTQSSRYLVKRTGEKVFLECVQDMDHENMFWYRQDPGLGLRLIYFSYDVKMKEKGDIPEGYSVSREKKERFSLILESASTNQTSMYLCASSTDRWRAGELFFGEGSRLTVL.

This clone was counted a few times. V usage is TRBV7-9 and J usage is TRBJ2-5; D ambiguous. The CDR3 is made up of 15 amino acids. V was cut by 1 base and J by 5 bases, with 14 bases left in between. Germline-derived CDR1 and CDR2 are SEHNR and FQNEAQ (reference sequence). The CDR3 bases are TGTGCCAGCAGCTTAGAATCACCACCCTACGAGACCCAGTACTTC. Its protein product is CASSLESPPYETQYF.

This clone came up a few times. The gene calls are TRBV7-9 and TRBJ2-1; weak D call: TRBD1 (6 bases). Trimming took 7 bases from V and 6 from J, leaving 16 bases between them. Germline CDR1 SEHNR, CDR2 FQNEAQ (reference sequence). This CDR3 spans 14 amino acids. The chain's CDR3 is CASNTGFGFNEQFF. The CDR3 nucleotides read TGTGCCAGCAACACAGGGTTTGGGTTCAATGAGCAGTTCTTC.

This chain connects TRBV7-9 to TRBJ2-3, with 9 bases aligning to TRBD2. V lost 7 bases, J lost 8 bases, and 16 bases stayed unmatched. The CDR3 is 16 residues long. Germline V gene data show CDR1 as SEHNR and CDR2 as FQNEAQ (reference sequence). This chain's CDR3 is CASKLSRGRALSTQYF. CDR3 sequence (DNA): TGTGCCAGCAAACTTTCCCGCGGGAGGGCTCTATCTACGCAGTATTTT.

This clone showed up just a few times. This chain joins TRBV4-3 and TRBJ1-3, with D perhaps matching TRBD1 (5 bases). The CDR3 sequence is 15 residues long. V was clipped by 3 bases and J by 4 bases, with 13 bases between them. From germline, CDR1 is LGHNA and CDR2 YSLEER. CDR3 residues: CASSHIPGEGNTIYF. The CDR3 DNA follows: TGCGCCAGCAGCCACATCCCGGGGGAAGGAAACACCATATATTTT.

The chain combines TRBV18 with TRBJ2-7, with D tentatively TRBD2 (6 bases). V gave up 5 bases and J gave up 6 bases, with 17 bases separating them. Germline V gene sequence: CDR1 KGHSH, CDR2 LQKENI. This CDR3 contains 14 residues. For the CDR3, the DNA is TGTGCCAGCTCATCTACCGGGACTTCCATCGAGCAGTACTTC. Translated: CASSSTGTSIEQYF.

The rearrangement links TRBV10-3 to TRBJ2-6; no firm D call. In germline, CDR1 is ENHRY, CDR2 SYGVKD. The ends were cut back, 3 bases at V and 2 bases at J, with 5 bases in the middle. This CDR3 region has 14 residues. The CDR3 sequence is CAISDATGANVLTF. The DNA of the CDR3 is TGTGCCATCAGTGATGCCACTGGGGCCAACGTCCTGACTTTC.

This clone was detected only a few times. The chain is built from TRBV27 and TRBJ1-2; 7 positions agree with TRBD1. With 2 bases clipped from V and 6 bases from J, the junction kept 12 bases outside the gene matches. CDR1 MNHEY and CDR2 SMNVEV come from the germline V gene (reference sequence). The CDR3 is made up of 16 amino acids. The DNA for the CDR3 is TGTGCCAGCAGTTTAAGGTGGGGACAGTTGATAAATGGCTACACCTTC. Translated: CASSLRWGQLINGYTF.

The genes are TRBV10-3 and TRBJ2-7; possibly TRBD1 for D (5 bases). The CDR3 has 14 residues. Germline V gene lookup returns CDR1 ENHRY and CDR2 SYGVKD. Between the trimmed V and J ends, which lost 0 bases and 5 bases, there was a span of 11 bases. CDR3: CAISESQQAHEQYF. DNA of the CDR3: TGTGCCATCAGTGAGTCTCAACAGGCCCACGAGCAGTACTTC.

The chain has TRBV4-3 and TRBJ2-7; D call uncertain. The V end lost 0 bases, the J end lost 3 bases, and 9 bases lay between the germline ends. The germline V gene encodes CDR1 LGHNA and CDR2 YSLEER. This CDR3 comprises 14 residues. The CDR3 loop reads CASSQDYQGYEQYF. In DNA form, the CDR3 reads TGCGCCAGCAGCCAAGATTACCAAGGCTACGAGCAGTACTTC.

The chain has TRBV9 and TRBJ2-5; 7 bases fit TRBD1. V was clipped by 3 bases and J by 5 bases; unmatched bases: 10. This CDR3 contains 15 residues. Germline CDR1 and CDR2: SGDLS and YYNGEE. The CDR3 nucleotides are TGTGCCAGCAGCGCGGGGCCCGACAGGGTTGAGACCCAGTACTTC. Amino acid sequence: CASSAGPDRVETQYF. The full variable domain, rest sourced from reference TRBV9 and TRBJ2-5, is DSGVTQTPKHLITATGQRVTLRCSPRSGDLSVYWYQQSLDQGLQFLIQYYNGEERAKGNILERFSAQQFPDLHSELNLSSLELGDSALYFCASSAGPDRVETQYFGPGTRLLVL.

The genes are TRBV4-2 and TRBJ2-2; 8 bases are a match to TRBD2. Germline V gives CDR1 LGHNA, CDR2 YNFKEQ. With 5 bases clipped from V and 5 bases from J, the junction kept 16 bases outside the gene matches. The CDR3 length is 18 residues. This chain's CDR3 is CASSKAYLSGGGTGELFF. As DNA, the CDR3 is TGTGCCAGCAGCAAGGCCTACTTATCGGGAGGGGGGACCGGGGAGCTGTTTTTT.

Ten or more counts support this clone. This CDR3 is also generated by other DNA sequences in the sample. The chain couples TRBV10-3 to TRBJ2-7; unclear D gene. Trimming pared 4 bases from V and 3 bases from J, leaving 4 bases between. Germline V gene lookup returns CDR1 ENHRY and CDR2 SYGVKD. The CDR3 runs to 11 residues. CDR3 residues: CAISGGYEQYF. The CDR3 DNA is TGTGCCATCAGTGGGGGCTACGAGCAGTACTTC.

This clone has only a few counts. J is TRBJ1-2 and V is TRBV18, with 7 bases identical to TRBD1. Germline V gene data show CDR1 as KGHSH and CDR2 as LQKENI. V shed 5 bases and J 6 bases; nucleotides not matched to a gene: 9. The CDR3 spans 14 residues. CDR3 sequence (DNA): TGTGCCAGCTCAGGACAGGAGGGGTTTAATGGCTACACCTTC. It specifies CASSGQEGFNGYTF.

The chain uses TRBV7-2 and TRBJ2-5; TRBD2 aligns across 9 bases. The CDR3 has 15 amino acids. Germline CDR1 SGHTA, CDR2 FQGNSA. V gave up 5 bases and J gave up 5 bases; unmatched junction bases: 9. In DNA form, the CDR3 reads TGTGCCAGCAGCCTCCTAGCGGGAAGAGTGGAGACCCAGTACTTC. Translated: CASSLLAGRVETQYF.

There are a few counts of this clone. The chain employs TRBV7-6 and TRBJ2-5; no firm D call. In germline, CDR1 is SGHVS, CDR2 FNYEAQ. The CDR3 consists of 14 residues. Between the trimmed V and J ends, which lost 5 bases and 1 base, there was a span of 11 bases. CDR3 loop: CASSKTETQETQYF. The CDR3 nucleotides read TGTGCCAGCAGCAAAACAGAAACCCAAGAGACCCAGTACTTC.

Note on this clone: Other DNA sequences within the sample encode an identical CDR3. This chain joins TRBV7-3 and TRBJ2-1; D gene ambiguous. V lost 0 bases and J lost 2, with 2 bases in between. Germline CDR1 and CDR2: SGHTA and FQGTGA. The CDR3 extends over 13 amino acids. The CDR3 spells CASSLTPYNEQFF. The CDR3 DNA follows: TGTGCCAGCAGCTTAACACCCTACAATGAGCAGTTCTTC.

The chain links TRBV27 to TRBJ2-2; D may be TRBD1 (5 bases). This CDR3 has 13 amino acids. Looked up from germline, CDR1 is MNHEY and CDR2 is SMNVEV (reference sequence). Trimming stripped 2 bases from V and 5 bases from J, with 6 bases between. This chain's CDR3 is CASSLRTTGELFF. CDR3 in DNA: TGTGCCAGCAGTTTACGGACAACCGGGGAGCTGTTTTTT.

This clone was counted between two and nine times. Additional DNA sequences in this sample encode the identical CDR3. The CDR3 DNA reads TGTGCCAGCAGTTTGCAGGCCTCTGGGGCCAACGTCCTGACTTTC. This encodes CASSLQASGANVLTF. This chain uses TRBV28 with TRBJ2-6; unclear D gene. This CDR3 is built from 15 residues. The germline V gene has CDR1 MDHEN and CDR2 SYDVKM. V was shortened by 3 bases and J by 0 bases, with 6 bases between the two germline ends.

The chain employs TRBV11-2 and TRBJ2-5; TRBD2 might be the D (5 bases). V was pared by 5 bases and J by 5 bases, with 18 bases between. Germline CDR1 and CDR2: SGHAT and FQNNGV. CDR3 size: 15 residues. In DNA, the CDR3 is TGTGCCAGCAGCGCTAATTCGGGGTCGGGGGAGACCCAGTACTTC. Amino acids: CASSANSGSGETQYF.

This clone showed up just a few times. The rearrangement links TRBV10-3 to TRBJ2-2, with 7 bases identical to TRBD2. V lost 6 bases, J lost 6 bases, and 10 bases stayed unmatched. CDR3 length equals 15 residues. The germline V gene has CDR1 ENHRY and CDR2 SYGVKD. CDR3 DNA: TGTGCCATCAGCGATCGGGAGGCAGGACCCGGGGAGCTGTTTTTT. It yields the protein CAISDREAGPGELFF.